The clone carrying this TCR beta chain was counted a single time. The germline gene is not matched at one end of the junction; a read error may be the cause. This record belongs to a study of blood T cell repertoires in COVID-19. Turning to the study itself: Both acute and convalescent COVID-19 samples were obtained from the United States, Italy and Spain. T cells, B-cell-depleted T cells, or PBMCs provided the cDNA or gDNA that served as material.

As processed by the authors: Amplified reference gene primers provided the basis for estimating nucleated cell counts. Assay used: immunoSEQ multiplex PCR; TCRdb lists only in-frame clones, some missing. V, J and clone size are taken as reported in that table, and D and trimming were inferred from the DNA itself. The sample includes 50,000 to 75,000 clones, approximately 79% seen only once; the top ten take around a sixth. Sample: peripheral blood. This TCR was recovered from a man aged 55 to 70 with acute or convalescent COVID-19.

The CDR3 reads CASSFSGTSGGVETQYF. CDR3 DNA: TGTGCTAGCAGCTTTTCCGGGACTAGCGGAGGGGTGGAGACCCAGTACTTC. The chain carries TRBV7-7 and TRBJ2-5, with 11 bases that match TRBD2. This CDR3 is 17 amino acids long. Germline assignment: CDR1 SSHAT and CDR2 FNYEAQ (reference sequence).